This TCR beta chain stems from a study of T-cell memory formation after mild COVID-19. CDR1 is SGHRS, CDR2 YFSETQ, per germline. There are 13 residues in the CDR3. Trimming cost V 4 bases and J 4 bases, with 11 bases left between them. TCRdb used MiXCR to reprocess the 5' RACE reads, holding one entry per CDR3 protein. In the table there are some 200,000 distinct CDR3 sequences, about 21% of which are singletons. The table lists this clonotype with many counts. The chain is built from TRBV5-1 and TRBJ1-1, with D unresolved. The sequence was obtained from an adult woman who had mild COVID-19 (a few samples of this study predate the infection). Cell type and time point are not known. Specimen: PBMCs or a T cell subset sorted from them (not recorded which). The CDR3 protein is CASSGEGGTEAFF. CDR3 DNA: TGCGCCAGCAGCGGCGAGGGCGGCACTGAAGCTTTCTTT. The full variable domain, its missing parts supplied by reference TRBV5-1 and TRBJ1-1, is KAGVTQTPRYLIKTRGQQVTLSCSPISGHRSVSWYQQTPGQGLQFLFEYFSETQRNKGNFPGRFSGRQFSNSRSEMNVSTLELGDSALYLCASSGEGGTEAFFGQGTRLTVV.